The 26 T cell receptor beta chains reported below all come from one sample, sequenced in a study of human T cells and chemical hapten exposure. Stated time point: patch test 3, about 24 weeks after DPC sensitization. The treatment denotes: therapeutic diphenylcyclopropenone sensitization with weekly scalp DPC. TCRdb used MiXCR to reprocess the RACE reads, holding one entry per CDR3 protein. Of 82,000 or so distinct CDR3 sequences listed, around 13% are singletons. Sequencing used whole blood, obtained in connection with sensitization to the hapten diphenylcyclopropenone (DPC). The origin of the receptors is a woman in her fifties or sixties with alopecia areata. Some clones in this sample may be carry-over from other donors' samples.

This clonotype was seen at least ten times. V gene TRBV10-3 combines with J gene TRBJ2-3; 12 bases are a match to TRBD1. The junction had 6 bases not matched to a gene; V was cut back by 7 bases and J by 4 bases. Per germline, CDR1 ENHRY and CDR2 SYGVKD. The CDR3 covers 15 residues. The CDR3 DNA follows: TGTGCCATCAACCGGGACAGGGGGCGACCAGATACGCAGTATTTT. Amino acid sequence: CAINRDRGRPDTQYF.

The chain carries TRBV6-5 and TRBJ1-1; weak D call: TRBD1 (5 bases). CDR1 and CDR2 from the germline V gene are MNHEY and SVGAGI. Trimming left V 6 bases short and J 1 base short, with 12 bases between. The CDR3 is 14 residues long. The CDR3 region has the DNA TGTGCCAGCAGCCTAGGACATCAGAACACTGAAGCTTTCTTT. It is translated as CASSLGHQNTEAFF.

A few counts support this clonotype. The chain has TRBV29-1 and TRBJ1-1, with D possibly being TRBD1 (6 bases). In germline, CDR1 is SQVTM, CDR2 ANQGSEA. V lost 3 bases and J 4 bases, leaving 9 bases between the germline ends. The CDR3 sequence is 12 residues long. As DNA, the CDR3 is TGCAGCGTTGATCGGGGGGCCACTGAAGCTTTCTTT. Protein: CSVDRGATEAFF.

This clonotype was counted only a few times. The DNA of the CDR3 is TGTGCCACCAGCAGAGATACTACACAAGAGACCCAGTACTTC. Protein: CATSRDTTQETQYF. The V and J genes are TRBV15 and TRBJ2-5; D uncertain. V lost 0 bases and J 2 bases, leaving 7 bases between the germline ends. The CDR3 contains 14 residues. The germline V gene encodes CDR1 LNHNV and CDR2 YYDKDF (reference sequence).

This clonotype was observed many times. The chain links TRBV10-3 to TRBJ2-2; TRBD1 matches at 10 bases. The V segment lost 8 bases and the J segment 5 bases; nucleotides outside the gene matches: 11. Germline CDR1 reads ENHRY; CDR2 reads SYGVKD. The CDR3 runs 16 residues. The CDR3 reads CAIPRSRDRGTGELFF. The CDR3, as DNA: TGTGCCATCCCCCGCTCCCGGGACAGGGGTACCGGGGAGCTGTTTTTT.

This clonotype was counted at least ten times. The chain combines TRBV10-3 with TRBJ2-3; perhaps TRBD2 as D (6 bases). Germline assignment: CDR1 ENHRY and CDR2 SYGVKD. The CDR3 contains 14 residues. The V gene lost 6 bases and the J gene lost 5 bases, with 15 bases spanning the gap. CDR3 bases: TGTGCCATCAGGCCGGCGGAGGGTGAAGATACGCAGTATTTT. As protein: CAIRPAEGEDTQYF.

This clonotype was recorded at least ten times. The chain combines TRBV5-1 with TRBJ2-1; D is ambiguous. The CDR3 is 13 residues long. Trimming took off 5 bases at V and 0 bases at J, with 6 bases between the two ends. Germline-derived CDR1 and CDR2 are SGHRS and YFSETQ. The CDR3, as DNA: TGCGCCAGCAGGAGAAGCTCCTACAATGAGCAGTTCTTC. It translates to CASRRSSYNEQFF.

The chain links TRBV2 to TRBJ1-2, with D possibly TRBD1 on 5 matching bases. With 2 bases removed from V and 6 bases from J, the gap between germline ends came to 10 bases. Germline loops: CDR1 SNHLY, CDR2 FYNNEI. This CDR3 is built from 13 residues. The chain's CDR3 is CASSEMGEDGYTF. DNA of the CDR3: TGTGCCAGCAGTGAAATGGGGGAGGATGGCTACACCTTC.

This clonotype has only a few counts. The V and J genes are TRBV29-1 and TRBJ2-5; TRBD2 agrees at 14 bases. Germline V CDR1 and CDR2: SQVTM, ANQGSEA. This CDR3 comprises 15 residues. Trimming cost V 6 bases and J 5 bases; bases outside gene matches: 8. CDR3 coding DNA: TGCAGCGTCGCGGGACTAGCGGGAGAGGTGGAGACCCAGTACTTC. Translating it yields CSVAGLAGEVETQYF.

This clonotype was observed a few times. The CDR3 DNA follows: TGTGCCAGCAGCCAACCCCCCCGGACAGGGTACGAGCAGTACTTC. Translating gives CASSQPPRTGYEQYF. The chain is built from TRBV7-8 and TRBJ2-7, with 8 bases that match TRBD1. The CDR3 totals 15 residues. With V trimmed by 5 bases and J by 4 bases, 10 bases remained unmatched. Germline V gene data show CDR1 as SGHVS and CDR2 as FQNEAQ.

This clonotype has ten or more counts. This chain connects TRBV11-2 to TRBJ2-3, with D hard to call. V was pared by 2 bases and J by 0 bases, with 0 bases between. Per the germline V gene, CDR1 is SGHAT and CDR2 is FQNNGV. The CDR3 is 12 residues long. CDR3 region: CASSLSTDTQYF. The DNA for the CDR3 is TGTGCCAGCAGCTTAAGCACAGATACGCAGTATTTT.

The chain uses TRBV7-8 and TRBJ2-1; 15 nucleotides align to TRBD2. The CDR3 contains 18 residues. CDR1 is SGHVS, CDR2 FQNEAQ, per germline. With V trimmed by 4 bases and J by 1 base, 5 bases remained unmatched. As DNA, the CDR3 is TGTGCCAGCAGCTCCTGGACTAGCGGGAGGGTATCCTACAATGAGCAGTTCTTC. Translation gives CASSSWTSGRVSYNEQFF.

This clonotype showed up just a few times. The chain joins TRBV5-5 to TRBJ1-6; 7 bases are shared with TRBD1. CDR3 length equals 15 residues. V was pared by 4 bases and J by 4 bases, with 5 bases of the junction left unmatched. Germline V gene lookup returns CDR1 SGHKS and CDR2 YYEKEE (reference sequence). The CDR3 DNA reads TGTGCCAGCAGCATAGAACAGGGGTATAATTCACCCCTCCACTTT. Translating it yields CASSIEQGYNSPLHF.

The CDR3 loop is CSAWLPGANVLTF. The CDR3 DNA reads as TGCAGTGCTTGGCTGCCTGGGGCCAACGTCCTGACTTTC. V is TRBV20-1 and J is TRBJ2-6; D gene unclear. This CDR3 contains 13 residues. The V and J ends lost 5 bases and 2 bases respectively, with 7 bases between them. Germline CDR1 is DFQATT and CDR2 is SNEGSKA (reference sequence).

This clonotype was counted only a few times. This chain uses TRBV28 with TRBJ1-5; TRBD1 matches at 7 bases. J gave up 0 bases and V 4 bases, and 6 bases lay outside the gene matches. This CDR3 contains 16 residues. From germline, CDR1 is MDHEN and CDR2 SYDVKM. Here the CDR3 DNA reads TGTGCCAGCAGTTCAAAGACAGGGTATAGCAATCAGCCCCAGCATTTT. Translating gives CASSSKTGYSNQPQHF.

At least ten counts were recorded for this clonotype. CDR3 bases: TGTGCCAGCAGTTTATCTGGGACCCATCAGCCCCAGCATTTT. The encoded protein is CASSLSGTHQPQHF. V and J are TRBV12-3 or TRBV12-4 and TRBJ1-5; D is possibly TRBD1 (5 bases). Trimming took off 2 bases at V and 5 bases at J, with 10 bases between the two ends. The CDR3 sequence is 14 residues long.

The chain carries TRBV11-3 and TRBJ1-1; a weak D match, TRBD1 (5 bases). The CDR3 extends over 12 amino acids. V lost 5 bases and J 7 bases, leaving 11 bases between the germline ends. Germline V CDR1 and CDR2: SGHNT, YENEEA. In nucleotides, the CDR3 is TGTGCCAGCAGCCTGGGGCAAGGTGAAGCTTTCTTT. As protein: CASSLGQGEAFF.

This clonotype was picked up many times. The genes are TRBV18 and TRBJ1-1; possible D gene TRBD1, 5 bases. Trimming shortened V by 1 base and J by 4 bases, and 19 bases separated the two germline ends. Per germline, CDR1 KGHSH and CDR2 LQKENI. CDR3 length equals 17 residues. This CDR3 is CASSPLSVFGALTEAFF. DNA for the CDR3: TGTGCCAGCTCACCACTCTCCGTTTTTGGGGCGCTCACTGAAGCTTTCTTT.

The CDR3 bases are TGTGCCAGCAGCTCCGGGACAGCGATAGTAGAAGCTTTCTTT. It translates to CASSSGTAIVEAFF. The chain links TRBV11-3 to TRBJ1-1, with TRBD1 identical over 7 bases. The CDR3 contains 14 residues. The trim removed 4 bases at V and 8 bases at J, leaving 10 bases unmatched. Germline CDR1 SGHNT, CDR2 YENEEA.

The gene calls are TRBV2 and TRBJ1-5; no clear D gene. Germline CDR1 and CDR2: SNHLY and FYNNEI. Trimming removed 4 bases at V and 4 bases at J, with 14 bases between. The CDR3 runs to 15 residues. DNA of the CDR3: TGTGCCAGCAGTGCGGGGATTGTAGGGAATCAGCCCCAGCATTTT. As protein: CASSAGIVGNQPQHF.

This clonotype was observed a few times. The chain carries TRBV3-1 and TRBJ2-7; 9 bases map to TRBD1. This CDR3 contains 17 residues. Germline V CDR1 and CDR2: LGHDT, YNNKEL (reference sequence). Losses at the gene ends were 0 bases for V and 2 bases for J; bases not matched to a gene: 8. The CDR3 here is CASSQDYPGQGAYEQYF. CDR3 bases: TGTGCCAGCAGCCAAGATTATCCGGGACAGGGCGCCTACGAGCAGTACTTC.

This sequence joins TRBV20-1 and TRBJ1-2; D uncertain. The CDR3 has 11 amino acids. V was shortened by 7 bases and J by 8 bases, with 14 bases between the two germline ends. CDR1 is DFQATT, CDR2 SNEGSKA, per germline (reference sequence). CDR3: CSVPLYEGYTF. CDR3 nucleotides: TGCAGTGTCCCCCTCTACGAAGGCTACACCTTC.

This clonotype was counted ten times or more. V gene TRBV18 combines with J gene TRBJ1-2; TRBD1 agrees at 9 bases. The length of the CDR3 is 16 residues. Trimming at V came to 3 bases and at J to 3 bases, leaving 8 bases not matched to a gene. From germline, CDR1 is KGHSH and CDR2 LQKENI. The CDR3, as DNA: TGTGCCAGCTCACCTAATCCGGGACAGGGAGACTATGGCTACACCTTC. This encodes CASSPNPGQGDYGYTF.

The chain employs TRBV7-8 and TRBJ2-7; TRBD2 matches 7 bases. J gave up 1 base and V 2 bases, and 8 bases lay outside the gene matches. This CDR3 contains 16 residues. Germline V gene sequence: CDR1 SGHVS, CDR2 FQNEAQ. The CDR3 nucleotides are TGTGCCAGCAGCTTAATGGGGGGGACGAGATCCTACGAGCAGTACTTC. Translation gives CASSLMGGTRSYEQYF.

This clonotype was counted between two and nine times. V is TRBV16 and J is TRBJ1-5, with 7 bases fitting TRBD1. Trimming cost V 3 bases and J 0 bases; bases outside gene matches: 5. CDR1 KGHSY and CDR2 FQNENV come from the germline V gene. The CDR3 has 16 amino acids. The CDR3 protein is CASSHGTANSNQPQHF. CDR3 coding DNA: TGTGCCAGCAGCCACGGGACAGCTAATAGCAATCAGCCCCAGCATTTT.

As for this clonotype: Since a much larger clone is just one base distant, this may be a read error. The V gene is TRBV18, the J gene TRBJ1-3; D is possibly TRBD1 (6 bases). CDR1 is KGHSH and CDR2 is LQKENI in the germline V gene. This CDR3 is built from 16 residues. In DNA, the CDR3 is TGTGTCAGCTCACCACAAGGACAGCTGACTGGAAACACCATATATTTT. It translates to CVSSPQGQLTGNTIYF.